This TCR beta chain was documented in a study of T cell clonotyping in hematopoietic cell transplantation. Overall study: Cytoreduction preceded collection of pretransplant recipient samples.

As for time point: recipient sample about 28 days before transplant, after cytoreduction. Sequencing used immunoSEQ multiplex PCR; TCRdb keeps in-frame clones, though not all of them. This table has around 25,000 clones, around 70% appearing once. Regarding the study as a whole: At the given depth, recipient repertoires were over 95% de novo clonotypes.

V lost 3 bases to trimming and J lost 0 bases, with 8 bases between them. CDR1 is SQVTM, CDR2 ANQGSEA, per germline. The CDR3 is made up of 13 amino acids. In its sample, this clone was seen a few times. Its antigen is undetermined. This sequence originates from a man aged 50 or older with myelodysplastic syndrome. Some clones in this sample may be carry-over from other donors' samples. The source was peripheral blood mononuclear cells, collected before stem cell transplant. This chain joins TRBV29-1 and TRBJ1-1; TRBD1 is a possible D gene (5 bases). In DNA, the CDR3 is TGCAGCGTTGATGGGGGTGTGAACACTGAAGCTTTCTTT. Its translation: CSVDGGVNTEAFF.